This TCR beta chain emerged from a study of blood T cell repertoires in COVID-19. Turning to the study itself: Samples representing acute and convalescent COVID-19 were sourced from the United States, Italy and Spain.

Germline-derived CDR1 and CDR2 are SNHLY and FYNNEI. The CDR3 runs 14 residues. The V end lost 4 bases, the J end lost 0 bases, and 6 bases lay between the germline ends. The protocol was immunoSEQ multiplex PCR, while the TCRdb copy is restricted to in-frame clones and leaves out a portion. The repertoire holds approximately 77,000 clones, with roughly 80% as singletons. Sequencing input: peripheral blood. The chain couples TRBV2 to TRBJ1-4; the D is unclear. The receptor was derived from a woman in her 70s with acute or convalescent COVID-19. CDR3 bases: TGTGCCAGCAGTGTATATGCAACTAATGAAAAACTGTTTTTT. This encodes CASSVYATNEKLFF.